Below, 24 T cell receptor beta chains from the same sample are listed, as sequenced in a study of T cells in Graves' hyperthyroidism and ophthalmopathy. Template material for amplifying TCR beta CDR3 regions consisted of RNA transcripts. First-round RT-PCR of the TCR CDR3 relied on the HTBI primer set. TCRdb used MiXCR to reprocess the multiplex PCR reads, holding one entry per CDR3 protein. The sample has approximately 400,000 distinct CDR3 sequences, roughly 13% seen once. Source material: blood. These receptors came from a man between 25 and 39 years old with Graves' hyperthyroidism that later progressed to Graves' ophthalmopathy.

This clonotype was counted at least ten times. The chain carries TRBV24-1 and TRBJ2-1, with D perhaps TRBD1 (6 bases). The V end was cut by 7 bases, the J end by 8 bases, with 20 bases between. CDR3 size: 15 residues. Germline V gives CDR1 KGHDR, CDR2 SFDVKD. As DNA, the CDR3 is TGTGCCACCAGAGCTAGGGGGATCCCGACGGATGAGCAGTTCTTC. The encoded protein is CATRARGIPTDEQFF.

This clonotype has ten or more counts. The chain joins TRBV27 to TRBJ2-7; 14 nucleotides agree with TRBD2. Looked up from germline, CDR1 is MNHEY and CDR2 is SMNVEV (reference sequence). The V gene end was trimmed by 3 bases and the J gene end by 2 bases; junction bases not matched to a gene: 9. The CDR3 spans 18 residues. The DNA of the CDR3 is TGTGCCAGCAGTTTCCAAAGTCCGACTAGCGGGGGGGCCTACGAGCAGTACTTC. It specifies CASSFQSPTSGGAYEQYF.

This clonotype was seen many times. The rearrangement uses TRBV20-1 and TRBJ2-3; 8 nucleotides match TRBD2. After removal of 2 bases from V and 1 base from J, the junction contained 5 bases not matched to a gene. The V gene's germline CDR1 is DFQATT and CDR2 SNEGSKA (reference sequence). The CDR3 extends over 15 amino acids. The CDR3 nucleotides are TGCAGTGCTAGACTTAGCGGGGTCGGCACAGATACGCAGTATTTT. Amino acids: CSARLSGVGTDTQYF.

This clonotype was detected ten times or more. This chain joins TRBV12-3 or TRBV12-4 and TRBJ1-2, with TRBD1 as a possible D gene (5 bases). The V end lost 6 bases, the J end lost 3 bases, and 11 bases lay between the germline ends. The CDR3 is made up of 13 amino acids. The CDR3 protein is CASSRDEDYGYTF. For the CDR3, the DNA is TGTGCCAGCAGCCGGGACGAGGACTATGGCTACACCTTC.

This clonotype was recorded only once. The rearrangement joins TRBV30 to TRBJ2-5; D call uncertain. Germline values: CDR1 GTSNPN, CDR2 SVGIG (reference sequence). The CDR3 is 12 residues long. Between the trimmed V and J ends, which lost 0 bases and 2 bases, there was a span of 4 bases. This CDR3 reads CAWSVAQETQYF. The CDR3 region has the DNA TGTGCCTGGAGTGTGGCGCAAGAGACCCAGTACTTC.

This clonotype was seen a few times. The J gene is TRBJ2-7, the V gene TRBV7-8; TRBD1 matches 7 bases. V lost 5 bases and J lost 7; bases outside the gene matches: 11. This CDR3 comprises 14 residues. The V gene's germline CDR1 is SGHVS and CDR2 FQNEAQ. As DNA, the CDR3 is TGTGCCAGCAGCACAAGACAGGGCCCGGGTGAGCAGTACTTC. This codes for CASSTRQGPGEQYF.

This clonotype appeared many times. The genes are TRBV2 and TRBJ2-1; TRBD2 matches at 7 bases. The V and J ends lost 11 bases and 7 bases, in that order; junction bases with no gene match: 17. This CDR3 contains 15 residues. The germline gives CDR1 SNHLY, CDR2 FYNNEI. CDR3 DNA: TGTGCCTCTCAGGTTAGGGTACGGGAGGAGAATGAGCAGTTCTTC. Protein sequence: CASQVRVREENEQFF.

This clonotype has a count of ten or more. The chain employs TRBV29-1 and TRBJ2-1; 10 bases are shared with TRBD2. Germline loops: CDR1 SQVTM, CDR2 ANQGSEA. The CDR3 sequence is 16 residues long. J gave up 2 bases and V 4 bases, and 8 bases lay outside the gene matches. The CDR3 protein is CSVVPSGGPTYNEQFF. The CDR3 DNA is TGCAGCGTTGTGCCTAGCGGGGGACCCACCTACAATGAGCAGTTCTTC.

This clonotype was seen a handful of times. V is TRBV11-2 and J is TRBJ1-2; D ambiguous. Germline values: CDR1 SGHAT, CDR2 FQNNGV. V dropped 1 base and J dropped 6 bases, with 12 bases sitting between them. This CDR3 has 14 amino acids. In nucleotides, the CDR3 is TGTGCCAGCAGCTTAGGGGCTCAAGTTCATGGCTACACCTTC. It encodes CASSLGAQVHGYTF.

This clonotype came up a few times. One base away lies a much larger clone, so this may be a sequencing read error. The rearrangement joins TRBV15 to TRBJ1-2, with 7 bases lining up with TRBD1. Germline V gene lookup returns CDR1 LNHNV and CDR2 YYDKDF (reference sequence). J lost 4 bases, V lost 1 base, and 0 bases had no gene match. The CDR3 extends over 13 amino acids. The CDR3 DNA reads TGTGCCACCAGCAGAGGGGACAGCTATGGCTACACCTTC. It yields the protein CATSRGDSYGYTF.

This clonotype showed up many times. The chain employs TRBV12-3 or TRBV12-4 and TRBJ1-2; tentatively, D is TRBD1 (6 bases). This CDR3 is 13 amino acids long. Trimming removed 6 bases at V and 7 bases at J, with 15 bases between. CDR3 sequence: CASSPGQFGGYTF. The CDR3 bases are TGTGCCAGCAGCCCAGGACAGTTTGGTGGCTACACCTTC.

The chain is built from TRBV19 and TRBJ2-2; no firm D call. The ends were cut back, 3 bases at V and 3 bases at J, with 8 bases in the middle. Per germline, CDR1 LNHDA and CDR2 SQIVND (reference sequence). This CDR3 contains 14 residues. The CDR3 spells CASSILRYTGELFF. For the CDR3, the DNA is TGTGCCAGTAGTATCCTCCGTTACACCGGGGAGCTGTTTTTT.

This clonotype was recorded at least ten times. The CDR3 protein is CASSLLLAGGTDTQYF. CDR3 coding DNA: TGTGCCAGCAGCTTACTACTAGCGGGGGGCACAGATACGCAGTATTTT. The chain recombines TRBV11-2 with TRBJ2-3; 11 bases fit TRBD2. From germline, CDR1 is SGHAT and CDR2 FQNNGV. The CDR3 is 16 amino acids. V shed 2 bases, J shed 1 base, and the junction held 2 bases outside the gene matches.

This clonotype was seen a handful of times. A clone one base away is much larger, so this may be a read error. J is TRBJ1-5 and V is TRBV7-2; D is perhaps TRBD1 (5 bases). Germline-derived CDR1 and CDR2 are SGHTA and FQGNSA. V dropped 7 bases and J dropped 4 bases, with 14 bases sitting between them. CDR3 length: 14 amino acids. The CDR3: CASNLGTDNQPQHF. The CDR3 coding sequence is TGTGCCAGCAATCTCGGGACTGATAATCAGCCCCAGCATTTT.

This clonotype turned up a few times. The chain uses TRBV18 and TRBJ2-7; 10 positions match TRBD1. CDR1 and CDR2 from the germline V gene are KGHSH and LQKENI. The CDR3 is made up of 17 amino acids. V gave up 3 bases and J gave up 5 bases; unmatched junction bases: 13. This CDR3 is CASSPPISGTGVHEQYF. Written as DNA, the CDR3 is TGTGCCAGCTCACCGCCAATTTCCGGGACAGGGGTCCACGAGCAGTACTTC.

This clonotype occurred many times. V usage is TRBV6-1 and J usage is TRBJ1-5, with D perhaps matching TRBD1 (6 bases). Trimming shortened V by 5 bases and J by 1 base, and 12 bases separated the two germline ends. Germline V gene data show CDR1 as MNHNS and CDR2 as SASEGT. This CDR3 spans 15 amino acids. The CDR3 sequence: CASSRYRESNQPQHF. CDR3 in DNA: TGTGCCAGCAGTCGCTACAGGGAGAGCAATCAGCCCCAGCATTTT.

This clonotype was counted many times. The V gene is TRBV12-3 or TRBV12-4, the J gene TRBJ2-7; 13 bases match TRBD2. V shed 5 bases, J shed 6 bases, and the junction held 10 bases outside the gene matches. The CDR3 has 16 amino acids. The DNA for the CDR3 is TGTGCCAGCAGTGATTACGGGACTAGCGGGATGATCGAGCAGTACTTC. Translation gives CASSDYGTSGMIEQYF.

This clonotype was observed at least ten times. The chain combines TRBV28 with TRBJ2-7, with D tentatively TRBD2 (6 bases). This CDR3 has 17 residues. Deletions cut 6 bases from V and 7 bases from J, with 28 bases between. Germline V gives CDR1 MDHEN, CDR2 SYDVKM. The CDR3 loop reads CASRPLTRLLKGREQYF. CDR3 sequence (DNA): TGTGCCAGCAGGCCCTTGACTAGACTCTTAAAGGGGCGTGAGCAGTACTTC.

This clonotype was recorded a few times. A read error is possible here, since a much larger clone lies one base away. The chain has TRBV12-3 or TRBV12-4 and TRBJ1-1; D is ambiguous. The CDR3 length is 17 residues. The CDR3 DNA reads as TGTGCCAGCAGCCCTATTTTATGGGGTCGGATGAACTCTGAAGCTTTCTTT. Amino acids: CASSPILWGRMNSEAFF.

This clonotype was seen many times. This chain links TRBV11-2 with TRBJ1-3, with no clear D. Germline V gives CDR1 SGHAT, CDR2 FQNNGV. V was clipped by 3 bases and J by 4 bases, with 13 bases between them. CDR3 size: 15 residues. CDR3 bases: TGTGCCAGCAGCTTTTTCGGAGGGATGGGAAACACCATATATTTT. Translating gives CASSFFGGMGNTIYF.

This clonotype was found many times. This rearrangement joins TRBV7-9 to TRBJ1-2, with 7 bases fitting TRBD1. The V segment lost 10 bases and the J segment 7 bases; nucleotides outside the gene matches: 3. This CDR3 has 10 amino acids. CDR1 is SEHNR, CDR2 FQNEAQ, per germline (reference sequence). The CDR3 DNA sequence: TGTGCCACCCAGGGGGGTGGCTACACCTTC. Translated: CATQGGGYTF.

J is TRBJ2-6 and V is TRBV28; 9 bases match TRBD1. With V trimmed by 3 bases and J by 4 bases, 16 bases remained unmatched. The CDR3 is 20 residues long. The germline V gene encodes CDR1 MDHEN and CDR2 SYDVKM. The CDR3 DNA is TGTGCCAGCAGTTTTAGGTCGGAACAGGGGGCGCCTTCAGGGGCCAACGTCCTGACTTTC. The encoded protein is CASSFRSEQGAPSGANVLTF.

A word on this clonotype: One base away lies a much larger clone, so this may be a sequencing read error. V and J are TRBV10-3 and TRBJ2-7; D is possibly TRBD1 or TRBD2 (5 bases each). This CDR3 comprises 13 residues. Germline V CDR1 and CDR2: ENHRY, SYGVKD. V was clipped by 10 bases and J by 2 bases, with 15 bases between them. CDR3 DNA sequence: TGTGCCACCAACTGGGACCAAGCCTACGAGCAGTACTTC. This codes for CATNWDQAYEQYF.

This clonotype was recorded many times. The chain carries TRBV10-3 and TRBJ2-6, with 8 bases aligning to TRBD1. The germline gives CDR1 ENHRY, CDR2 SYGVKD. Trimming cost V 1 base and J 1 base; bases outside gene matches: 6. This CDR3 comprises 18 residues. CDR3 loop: CAISEFWTGTSGANVLTF. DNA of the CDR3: TGTGCCATCAGTGAGTTCTGGACAGGGACTTCTGGGGCCAACGTCCTGACTTTC.